Below, 23 T cell receptor beta chains from the same sample are listed, as sequenced in a study of cytomegalovirus exposure and HLA in healthy donors. The PCR used 60 Vbeta and 13 Jbeta primers. Measured with immunoSEQ multiplex PCR; TCRdb has only the in-frame clones, and not every one. The profile shows 150,000 to 200,000 clones, just over 75% of them singletons. Sequencing was carried out using PBMCs. These receptors were collected from a man between 25 and 39 years old in good health and CMV-seronegative.

The table lists this clone with a few counts. V is TRBV2 and J is TRBJ2-2; the D gene is possibly TRBD2 (5 bases). This CDR3 is 20 amino acids long. Germline CDR1 SNHLY, CDR2 FYNNEI. The germline V and J ends were trimmed by 3 bases and 1 base, with 24 bases remaining between them. CDR3 in amino acids: CASSDGLNNGGPKNTGELFF. CDR3 sequence (DNA): TGTGCCAGCAGTGACGGACTTAACAACGGAGGTCCCAAGAACACCGGGGAGCTGTTTTTT.

The V and J genes are TRBV7-9 and TRBJ1-1; TRBD1 might be the D (5 bases). The CDR3 covers 15 residues. Germline CDR1 reads SEHNR; CDR2 reads FQNEAQ (reference sequence). The germline V and J ends were trimmed by 1 base and 1 base, with 10 bases remaining between them. The CDR3 loop reads CASSLGRGGNTEAFF. In DNA form, the CDR3 reads TGTGCCAGCAGCTTAGGGCGCGGGGGGAACACTGAAGCTTTCTTT.

The genes are TRBV9 and TRBJ1-1, with 7 bases that match TRBD1. CDR1 SGDLS and CDR2 YYNGEE come from the germline V gene. Unmatched junction bases numbered 9, after V lost 0 bases and J lost 1 base. The CDR3 length is 17 residues. CDR3 loop: CASSVGDGRGWNTEAFF. The CDR3 bases are TGTGCCAGCAGCGTAGGAGACGGCAGGGGGTGGAACACTGAAGCTTTCTTT.

V gene TRBV28 combines with J gene TRBJ2-7; TRBD2 agrees at 9 bases. There are 15 residues in the CDR3. V shed 2 bases, J shed 4 bases, and the junction held 6 bases outside the gene matches. The germline V gene encodes CDR1 MDHEN and CDR2 SYDVKM. The chain's CDR3 is CASSLELAGPYEQYF. The CDR3 nucleotides read TGTGCCAGCAGTTTAGAACTAGCGGGCCCATACGAGCAGTACTTC.

The J gene is TRBJ2-7, the V gene TRBV6-1; TRBD1 aligns across 7 bases. Unmatched junction bases numbered 10, after V lost 4 bases and J lost 1 base. CDR1 and CDR2 from the germline V gene are MNHNS and SASEGT. The length of the CDR3 is 16 residues. CDR3 nucleotides: TGTGCCAGCAGTGTCAGGGATTGGACAGGATCCTACGAGCAGTACTTC. This translates into CASSVRDWTGSYEQYF.

The chain couples TRBV10-3 to TRBJ2-7; 11 bases are a match to TRBD2. CDR1 ENHRY and CDR2 SYGVKD come from the germline V gene. The ends lost 2 bases at V and 5 bases at J; junction bases unmatched: 5. The CDR3 is 15 residues long. CDR3 sequence: CAISEPLAGEHEQYF. DNA of the CDR3: TGTGCCATCAGTGAGCCACTAGCGGGAGAGCACGAGCAGTACTTC.

Worth noting for this clone: Other DNA sequences in this sample translate to the same CDR3. The chain carries TRBV27 and TRBJ2-2; D unclear. The V end lost 6 bases, the J end lost 2 bases, and 7 bases lay between the germline ends. The CDR3 runs 13 residues. From germline, CDR1 is MNHEY and CDR2 SMNVEV (reference sequence). The DNA for the CDR3 is TGTGCCAGCAGCCTTCCTAACACCGGGGAGCTGTTTTTT. Protein product: CASSLPNTGELFF.

The chain carries TRBV2 and TRBJ2-2; 7 nucleotides agree with TRBD1. Germline V gene lookup returns CDR1 SNHLY and CDR2 FYNNEI. V was clipped by 1 base and J by 2 bases; unmatched bases: 10. This CDR3 has 18 amino acids. This CDR3 is CASSEGRQGWINTGELFF. The CDR3 bases are TGTGCCAGCAGTGAAGGTCGACAGGGTTGGATAAACACCGGGGAGCTGTTTTTT. Full variable domain (remainder filled in from reference TRBV2 and TRBJ2-2): EPEVTQTPSHQVTQMGQEVILRCVPISNHLYFYWYRQILGQKVEFLVSFYNNEISEKSEIFDDQFSVERPDGSNFTLKIRSTKLEDSAMYFCASSEGRQGWINTGELFFGEGSRLTVL.

The V gene is TRBV28, the J gene TRBJ1-4; D may be TRBD1 (5 bases). CDR1 MDHEN and CDR2 SYDVKM come from the germline V gene. Trimming took off 10 bases at V and 10 bases at J, with 16 bases between the two ends. This CDR3 is 12 amino acids long. The CDR3 region has the DNA TGTGCCACATCCGGTCCTAGGGGAAAACTGTTTTTT. This gives the protein CATSGPRGKLFF. The full variable domain, completed using reference TRBV28 and TRBJ1-4, is DVKVTQSSRYLVKRTGEKVFLECVQDMDHENMFWYRQDPGLGLRLIYFSYDVKMKEKGDIPEGYSVSREKKERFSLILESASTNQTSMYLCATSGPRGKLFFGSGTQLSVL.

The chain is built from TRBV4-1 and TRBJ1-1; D might be TRBD1 (6 bases). V lost 5 bases to trimming and J lost 0 bases, with 16 bases between them. CDR3 size: 16 residues. Looked up from germline, CDR1 is MGHRA and CDR2 is YSYEKL. The CDR3 here is CASSAQGPGVNTEAFF. The CDR3 DNA follows: TGCGCCAGCAGCGCGCAGGGGCCCGGGGTGAACACTGAAGCTTTCTTT.

The sample holds a few counts of this clone. The chain is built from TRBV29-1 and TRBJ2-7; possible D gene TRBD1, 6 bases. The CDR3 contains 11 residues. The ends were cut back, 7 bases at V and 2 bases at J, with 9 bases in the middle. Germline assignment: CDR1 SQVTM and CDR2 ANQGSEA. The CDR3 nucleotides read TGCAGCGCCAGGGGTGCCTACGAGCAGTACTTC. This sequence encodes CSARGAYEQYF.

The chain employs TRBV5-1 and TRBJ2-7; 8 bases map to TRBD2. Germline CDR1 and CDR2: SGHRS and YFSETQ. The trim removed 4 bases at V and 5 bases at J, leaving 11 bases unmatched. The length of the CDR3 is 15 residues. For the CDR3, the DNA is TGCGCCAGCAGCGAGATCGGGGGGGCGCACGACGAGCAGTACTTC. Amino acids: CASSEIGGAHDEQYF.

This clone has a single count. This chain's CDR3 is CASSVDRTLYNEQFF. The CDR3 DNA sequence: TGTGCCAGCAGCGTAGACAGGACCCTATACAATGAGCAGTTCTTC. The genes are TRBV5-6 and TRBJ2-1, with D perhaps TRBD1 (6 bases). Trimming stripped 4 bases from V and 4 bases from J, with 15 bases between. The CDR3 runs 15 residues. Germline CDR1 is SGHDT and CDR2 is YYEEEE.

V and J are TRBV21-1 and TRBJ1-5. TRBV21-1 is designated a pseudogene. The length of the CDR3 is 14 residues. The CDR3: CASSKEGKNQPQHF. CDR3 nucleotides: TGTGCCAGCAGCAAGGAGGGAAAAAATCAGCCCCAGCATTTT.

V and J are TRBV11-2 and TRBJ1-3, with 11 bases matching TRBD1. Unmatched junction bases numbered 4, after V lost 5 bases and J lost 1 base. There are 16 residues in the CDR3. CDR1 and CDR2 from the germline V gene are SGHAT and FQNNGV. In DNA, the CDR3 is TGTGCCAGCAGCCCCGGACAGGGGGCGTCTGGAAACACCATATATTTT. Encoded protein: CASSPGQGASGNTIYF.

The V call is TRBV18, the J call TRBJ1-1; 9 nucleotides line up with TRBD1. The CDR3 extends over 14 amino acids. Losses at the gene ends were 6 bases for V and 9 bases for J; bases not matched to a gene: 11. Per germline, CDR1 KGHSH and CDR2 LQKENI. CDR3 sequence (DNA): TGTGCCAGCTCCCAACTCCGGGACAGGGACAAAGCTTTCTTT. Protein sequence: CASSQLRDRDKAFF. Drawing the rest from reference TRBV18 and TRBJ1-1, the complete variable domain is NAGVMQNPRHLVRRRGQEARLRCSPMKGHSHVYWYRQLPEEGLKFMVYLQKENIIDESGMPKERFSAEFPKEGPSILRIQQVVRGDSAAYFCASSQLRDRDKAFFGQGTRLTVV.

Only one count was recorded for this clone. V usage is TRBV25-1 and J usage is TRBJ2-5, with TRBD1 as a possible D gene (6 bases). The DNA end is a closer match to TRBJ2-7, so the J assignment may be wrong. This CDR3 comprises 15 residues. Germline V gene sequence: CDR1 MGHDK, CDR2 SYGVNS. CDR3: CASSDSGTPTYEQYF. CDR3 DNA: TGTGCCAGCAGTGACTCCGGGACACCGACCTACGAGCAGTACTTC.

This clone came up a few times. The chain links TRBV6-6 to TRBJ1-1; D gene unclear. This CDR3 spans 14 amino acids. From germline, CDR1 is MNHNY and CDR2 SVGAGI (reference sequence). V shed 4 bases and J shed 5 bases, with 14 bases lying between them. The CDR3, as DNA: TGTGCCAGCAGTTGGGCTGGATCTGAGACTGAAGCTTTCTTT. Residues: CASSWAGSETEAFF.

The genes are TRBV5-1 and TRBJ1-2; TRBD1 might be the D (5 bases). In germline, CDR1 is SGHRS, CDR2 YFSETQ. Trimming took 0 bases from V and 8 from J, leaving 14 bases between them. The CDR3 runs 14 residues. CDR3 nucleotide sequence: TGCGCCAGCAGCTTGGCAGGACAATTAGGCGGCTACACCTTC. Residues: CASSLAGQLGGYTF.

The chain employs TRBV19 and TRBJ2-5, with D possibly matching TRBD2 (5 bases). There are 14 residues in the CDR3. Germline CDR1 LNHDA, CDR2 SQIVND (reference sequence). V was trimmed by 1 base and J by 1 base, leaving 7 bases between them. The DNA of the CDR3 is TGTGCCAGTAGTATAGTAGGGAGCCAAGAGACCCAGTACTTC. As protein: CASSIVGSQETQYF.

The chain links TRBV2 to TRBJ1-2; D uncertain. The CDR3 consists of 13 residues. Trimming took 3 bases from V and 3 from J, leaving 8 bases between them. Germline loops: CDR1 SNHLY, CDR2 FYNNEI. CDR3 bases: TGTGCCAGCAGTGATTCGGGGTACTATGGCTACACCTTC. This sequence encodes CASSDSGYYGYTF.

This chain uses TRBV7-6 with TRBJ2-3; TRBD1 matches 7 bases. V trimming: 3 bases; J trimming: 5 bases; junction bases outside the gene matches: 8. Germline V gene data show CDR1 as SGHVS and CDR2 as FNYEAQ. This CDR3 contains 15 residues. CDR3 sequence: CASSFRDSFGDTQYF. CDR3 DNA sequence: TGTGCCAGCAGCTTCCGGGACAGTTTCGGAGATACGCAGTATTTT.

The chain uses TRBV9 and TRBJ2-3, with 10 bases matching TRBD2. The junction had 9 bases not matched to a gene; V was cut back by 3 bases and J by 5 bases. Germline lookup yields CDR1 SGDLS and CDR2 YYNGEE. This CDR3 is built from 16 residues. This chain's CDR3 is CASSGVGASGRDTQYF. CDR3 bases: TGTGCCAGCAGCGGCGTGGGGGCTAGCGGGAGAGATACGCAGTATTTT.